These 32 T cell receptor beta chains were sequenced from one sample in a study of blood T cell repertoires in COVID-19. Method: immunoSEQ multiplex PCR; TCRdb's copy keeps in-frame clones and lacks some. Here the sample spans 130,000 or so clones, 84% being singletons. Sequenced sample: peripheral blood. The receptors come from a human donor in a cohort sampled during active COVID-19.

The chain links TRBV5-1 to TRBJ2-7, with 7 bases that match TRBD1. Trimming removed 5 bases from V and 0 bases from J; junction bases left unmatched: 8. The CDR3 is made up of 15 amino acids. Germline V gene data show CDR1 as SGHRS and CDR2 as YFSETQ. CDR3 protein: CASSSTGVNSYEQYF. The CDR3 DNA reads as TGCGCCAGCAGTTCAACAGGGGTGAACTCCTACGAGCAGTACTTC.

V usage is TRBV13 and J usage is TRBJ1-1; no definite D call. Germline loops: CDR1 PRHDT, CDR2 FYEKMQ (reference sequence). CDR3 length equals 16 residues. Trimming removed 1 base at V and 0 bases at J, with 12 bases between. The CDR3 protein is CASSLALGRMNTEAFF. CDR3 nucleotide sequence: TGTGCCAGCAGCTTAGCTCTTGGCAGAATGAACACTGAAGCTTTCTTT.

J is TRBJ2-7 and V is TRBV30; D remains unclear. Trimming cost V 3 bases and J 2 bases, with 11 bases left between them. There are 13 residues in the CDR3. The V gene's germline CDR1 is GTSNPN and CDR2 SVGIG (reference sequence). CDR3 bases: TGTGCCTGGAGCCCCGGCGGAGCCTACGAGCAGTACTTC. This sequence encodes CAWSPGGAYEQYF.

The gene calls are TRBV4-1 and TRBJ2-3, with 13 bases fitting TRBD2. Germline V gives CDR1 MGHRA, CDR2 YSYEKL. The CDR3 loop spans 17 amino acids. The V and J ends lost 0 bases and 3 bases, in that order; junction bases with no gene match: 3. In nucleotides, the CDR3 is TGCGCCAGCAGCCAAGAGGGACTAGCGGGAAGAACAGATACGCAGTATTTT. It is translated as CASSQEGLAGRTDTQYF.

The chain is built from TRBV5-1 and TRBJ1-2, with D possibly being TRBD1 (6 bases). Trimming stripped 0 bases from V and 6 bases from J, with 9 bases between. Germline values: CDR1 SGHRS, CDR2 YFSETQ. CDR3 size: 13 residues. The CDR3, as DNA: TGCGCCAGCAGCTTGGGAAACAGGGATGGCTACACCTTC. Translating it yields CASSLGNRDGYTF. Full variable domain (remainder filled in from reference TRBV5-1 and TRBJ1-2): KAGVTQTPRYLIKTRGQQVTLSCSPISGHRSVSWYQQTPGQGLQFLFEYFSETQRNKGNFPGRFSGRQFSNSRSEMNVSTLELGDSALYLCASSLGNRDGYTFGSGTRLTVV.

The genes are TRBV3-1 (or the pseudogene TRBV3-2) and TRBJ2-2; no definite D call. Per the germline V gene, CDR1 is LGHDT and CDR2 is YNNKEL (reference sequence). V was cut by 1 base and J by 1 base, with 4 bases left in between. The CDR3 is 14 residues long. CDR3 in amino acids: CASSQAVNTGELFF. The CDR3 bases are TGTGCCAGCAGCCAAGCGGTGAACACCGGGGAGCTGTTTTTT.

CDR3: CASSYAAQGGGTDTQYF. In DNA form, the CDR3 reads TGTGCCAGCAGTTACGCAGCCCAGGGGGGCGGCACAGATACGCAGTATTTT. The V and J genes are TRBV6-2 or TRBV6-3 and TRBJ2-3; tentatively, D is TRBD1 (7 bases). Trimming left V 2 bases short and J 1 base short, with 16 bases between. CDR3 length: 17 amino acids. Germline CDR1 and CDR2: MNHEY and SVGEGT.

V and J are TRBV4-2 and TRBJ2-5; D is ambiguous. V lost 4 bases, J lost 4 bases, and 7 bases lay in between. Germline V CDR1 and CDR2: LGHNA, YNFKEQ. The CDR3 is 12 amino acids. In DNA form, the CDR3 reads TGTGCCAGCAGCCCCCCGGGAGAGACCCAGTACTTC. It is translated as CASSPPGETQYF.

As to this clone: The same CDR3 arises from other DNA sequences in this sample as well. The V and J genes are TRBV19 and TRBJ1-5; a weak D match, TRBD1 (5 bases). Germline lookup yields CDR1 LNHDA and CDR2 SQIVND (reference sequence). CDR3 length: 13 residues. V lost 6 bases to trimming and J lost 4 bases, with 10 bases between them. The CDR3: CASSQDRNQPQHF. The CDR3 nucleotides read TGTGCCAGTAGCCAAGACAGAAATCAGCCCCAGCATTTT.

The rearrangement links TRBV7-9 to TRBJ2-5, with 9 bases fitting TRBD1. The CDR3 is made up of 15 amino acids. The V gene end was trimmed by 6 bases and the J gene end by 3 bases; junction bases not matched to a gene: 8. The germline CDR1 and CDR2 sequences are SEHNR and FQNEAQ (reference sequence). CDR3 in DNA: TGTGCCAGCAGTACGGACAGGGGAGTGGAAGAGACCCAGTACTTC. The encoded protein is CASSTDRGVEETQYF.

The V call is TRBV9, the J call TRBJ1-2; D is possibly TRBD1 (6 bases). V shed 4 bases and J shed 6 bases, with 19 bases lying between them. Germline CDR1 SGDLS, CDR2 YYNGEE. This CDR3 region has 15 residues. DNA of the CDR3: TGTGCCAGCAGCCCCCGACAGGTCTCCCCTGATGGCTACACCTTC. It specifies CASSPRQVSPDGYTF.

The chain uses TRBV7-2 and TRBJ1-1; perhaps TRBD1 as D (6 bases). CDR1 and CDR2 (germline): SGHTA, FQGNSA. This CDR3 has 16 amino acids. V lost 0 bases to trimming and J lost 0 bases, with 11 bases between them. CDR3 sequence (DNA): TGTGCCAGCAGCTTAGCACCCACAGGGATGAACACTGAAGCTTTCTTT. The encoded protein is CASSLAPTGMNTEAFF.

The V and J genes are TRBV4-2 and TRBJ1-1, with a tentative D call TRBD1 (5 bases). V was cut by 6 bases and J by 6 bases, with 14 bases left in between. This CDR3 comprises 13 residues. Germline V lookup: CDR1 LGHNA, CDR2 YNFKEQ. In DNA, the CDR3 is TGTGCCAGCAGTTTTCGGCCGGGGGCTGAAGCTTTCTTT. Its translation: CASSFRPGAEAFF.

The CDR3 here is CASSLGLGTDTQYF. CDR3 coding DNA: TGTGCCAGCAGCCTAGGCCTCGGCACAGATACGCAGTATTTT. V and J are TRBV7-3 and TRBJ2-3; D not resolved. The CDR3 covers 14 residues. Germline V gives CDR1 SGHTA, CDR2 FQGTGA. The V gene lost 5 bases and the J gene lost 1 base, with 10 bases spanning the gap.

The chain employs TRBV19 and TRBJ2-7; 14 bases map to TRBD2. The CDR3 has 18 residues. Germline V gives CDR1 LNHDA, CDR2 SQIVND (reference sequence). V gave up 6 bases and J gave up 0 bases; unmatched junction bases: 10. The DNA for the CDR3 is TGTGCCAGTAGCAAGGGGGGACTAGCGGGGGCGAGCTCCTACGAGCAGTACTTC. Protein product: CASSKGGLAGASSYEQYF.

This chain joins TRBV7-7 and TRBJ2-2, with 10 positions matching TRBD2. Germline V gene data show CDR1 as SSHAT and CDR2 as FNYEAQ (reference sequence). V was clipped by 1 base and J by 5 bases; unmatched bases: 4. The CDR3 has 16 residues. Here the CDR3 reads CASSLGLAGTTGELFF. In DNA form, the CDR3 reads TGTGCCAGCAGCTTAGGACTAGCGGGCACGACCGGGGAGCTGTTTTTT.

V and J are TRBV2 and TRBJ1-1; tentatively, D is TRBD1 (6 bases). V lost 0 bases, J lost 0 bases, and 11 bases lay in between. This CDR3 spans 16 amino acids. Germline V gene lookup returns CDR1 SNHLY and CDR2 FYNNEI. The CDR3, as DNA: TGTGCCAGCAGTGAAGCTTGGGAGGGGGTGAACACTGAAGCTTTCTTT. The encoded protein is CASSEAWEGVNTEAFF. Looking up the rest from reference TRBV2 and TRBJ1-1 gives the full variable domain: EPEVTQTPSHQVTQMGQEVILRCVPISNHLYFYWYRQILGQKVEFLVSFYNNEISEKSEIFDDQFSVERPDGSNFTLKIRSTKLEDSAMYFCASSEAWEGVNTEAFFGQGTRLTVV.

The chain combines TRBV10-3 with TRBJ1-4, with D possibly being TRBD1 (5 bases). This CDR3 is built from 13 residues. V lost 9 bases to trimming and J lost 7 bases, with 15 bases between them. From germline, CDR1 is ENHRY and CDR2 SYGVKD. CDR3 region: CAIRSQQGEKLFF. The CDR3 region has the DNA TGTGCCATTCGATCCCAGCAGGGTGAAAAACTGTTTTTT.

The chain uses TRBV13 and TRBJ2-5; 7 bases fit TRBD2. Germline CDR1 and CDR2: PRHDT and FYEKMQ (reference sequence). V gave up 5 bases and J gave up 6 bases; unmatched junction bases: 6. This CDR3 comprises 13 residues. Here the CDR3 DNA reads TGTGCCAGCAGCCCGGGACTAAAGAAGACCCAGTACTTC. Protein: CASSPGLKKTQYF.

The V gene is TRBV2, the J gene TRBJ1-2; D is ambiguous. CDR3 length: 15 amino acids. CDR1 is SNHLY and CDR2 is FYNNEI in the germline V gene. With 0 bases removed from V and 1 base from J, the gap between germline ends came to 9 bases. CDR3 in DNA: TGTGCCAGCAGTGAAGCGCAACAGTTTAACTATGGCTACACCTTC. Encoded protein: CASSEAQQFNYGYTF. Looking up the rest from reference TRBV2 and TRBJ1-2 gives the full variable domain: EPEVTQTPSHQVTQMGQEVILRCVPISNHLYFYWYRQILGQKVEFLVSFYNNEISEKSEIFDDQFSVERPDGSNFTLKIRSTKLEDSAMYFCASSEAQQFNYGYTFGSGTRLTVV.

This clone came up once. The rearrangement links TRBV3-1 (or the pseudogene TRBV3-2) to TRBJ1-3; the D is unclear. Trimming pared 4 bases from V and 3 bases from J, leaving 10 bases between. The CDR3 extends over 14 amino acids. Germline V gene data show CDR1 as LGHDT and CDR2 as YNNKEL (reference sequence). For the CDR3, the DNA is TGTGCCAGCAGCCTCACCGAGGGTGGAAACACCATATATTTT. Amino acids: CASSLTEGGNTIYF.

The rearrangement links TRBV18 to TRBJ2-1; TRBD2 matches at 14 bases. V lost 6 bases to trimming and J lost 2 bases; unmatched junction nucleotides: 3. CDR3 length equals 16 residues. The germline V gene has CDR1 KGHSH and CDR2 LQKENI. CDR3 in DNA: TGTGCCAGCTCGGAGGGACTAGCGGGGGCCTACAATGAGCAGTTCTTC. It translates to CASSEGLAGAYNEQFF.

Points on this clone: One base away lies a much larger clone, so this may be a sequencing read error. The gene calls are TRBV11-2 and TRBJ1-1; 7 bases map to TRBD1. V trimming: 1 base; J trimming: 4 bases; junction bases outside the gene matches: 0. Germline V lookup: CDR1 SGHAT, CDR2 FQNNGV. CDR3 length: 13 residues. The CDR3 loop reads CASSLGQGTEAFF. CDR3 DNA: TGTGCCAGCAGCTTAGGACAGGGCACTGAAGCTTTCTTT.

CDR3 sequence: CASSLAGPGELFF. CDR3 in DNA: TGTGCCAGCAGCCTGGCGGGCCCCGGGGAGCTGTTTTTT. The genes are TRBV12-3 or TRBV12-4 and TRBJ2-2; tentative D call: TRBD2 (5 bases). The CDR3 is made up of 13 amino acids. V shed 6 bases and J shed 6 bases, with 11 bases lying between them.

Written as DNA, the CDR3 is TGTGCCAGCAGTGGACAGGGGGCCGGAGGGGAAAAACTGTTTTTT. This codes for CASSGQGAGGEKLFF. The chain combines TRBV2 with TRBJ1-4; 10 bases align to TRBD1. The CDR3 consists of 15 residues. Germline V gene sequence: CDR1 SNHLY, CDR2 FYNNEI. Losses at the gene ends were 4 bases for V and 8 bases for J; bases not matched to a gene: 7.

The gene calls are TRBV5-1 and TRBJ2-7, with D unresolved. The CDR3 loop spans 15 amino acids. CDR1 and CDR2 from the germline V gene are SGHRS and YFSETQ. V was shortened by 0 bases and J by 4 bases, with 14 bases between the two germline ends. CDR3 in DNA: TGCGCCAGCAGCTTGGGGATAGGCCCGGGTTACGAGCAGTACTTC. Residues: CASSLGIGPGYEQYF.

The V and J genes are TRBV5-1 and TRBJ2-5, with D possibly being TRBD1 (6 bases). Per the germline V gene, CDR1 is SGHRS and CDR2 is YFSETQ. V shed 4 bases and J shed 3 bases, with 19 bases lying between them. CDR3 length equals 16 residues. CDR3 nucleotides: TGCGCCAGCAGCGCCGGACAGCGGCTCGGGGAAGAGACCCAGTACTTC. It is translated as CASSAGQRLGEETQYF.

This clone was observed a few times. This chain connects TRBV7-8 to TRBJ2-7; 9 positions agree with TRBD2. Germline V gene sequence: CDR1 SGHVS, CDR2 FQNEAQ. CDR3 length: 17 amino acids. The V segment lost 4 bases and the J segment 2 bases; nucleotides outside the gene matches: 12. The CDR3 protein is CASSSHTAGGSPYEQYF. In nucleotides, the CDR3 is TGTGCCAGCAGCTCGCACACAGCGGGGGGCAGCCCCTACGAGCAGTACTTC. Full variable domain (outside the CDR3, taken from reference TRBV7-8 and TRBJ2-7): GAGVSQSPRYKVAKRGQDVALRCDPISGHVSLFWYQQALGQGPEFLTYFQNEAQLDKSGLPSDRFFAERPEGSVSTLKIQRTQQEDSAVYLCASSSHTAGGSPYEQYFGPGTRLTVT.

The CDR3 is CASSVRTSKGNTIYF. The CDR3 coding sequence is TGTGCCAGCAGCGTCCGGACATCCAAGGGAAACACCATATATTTT. The rearrangement links TRBV5-6 to TRBJ1-3, with D perhaps TRBD1 (5 bases). Trimming removed 4 bases at V and 4 bases at J, with 15 bases between. CDR1 SGHDT and CDR2 YYEEEE come from the germline V gene. The CDR3 extends over 15 amino acids.

The chain couples TRBV4-1 to TRBJ1-5; 9 bases line up with TRBD1. The germline V gene has CDR1 MGHRA and CDR2 YSYEKL. CDR3 size: 16 residues. J was trimmed by 7 bases and V by 3 bases; bases with no gene match: 10. In nucleotides, the CDR3 is TGCGCCAGCAGCCAGGTTTGGGACAGGGAGGAACAGCCCCAGCATTTT. This sequence encodes CASSQVWDREEQPQHF.

The chain has TRBV5-6 and TRBJ1-1, with 10 bases aligning to TRBD1. CDR1 and CDR2 from the germline V gene are SGHDT and YYEEEE. V lost 4 bases to trimming and J lost 6 bases; unmatched junction nucleotides: 15. This CDR3 region has 17 residues. In DNA form, the CDR3 reads TGTGCCAGCAGCACCTTAAGACAGGGGGCGCGTTCAGCTGAAGCTTTCTTT. Translated: CASSTLRQGARSAEAFF.

The chain recombines TRBV30 with TRBJ2-7; D not resolved. Germline V gene lookup returns CDR1 GTSNPN and CDR2 SVGIG (reference sequence). V was pared by 2 bases and J by 3 bases, with 11 bases between. CDR3 length: 13 amino acids. The CDR3 nucleotides are TGTGCCTGGAGTAAACCTCCGGGCTACGAGCAGTACTTC. Its translation is CAWSKPPGYEQYF.